The 6 T cell receptor beta chains below come from one sample, sequenced in a study of T cell changes during pregnancy in multiple sclerosis. TCRdb's table, derived via immunoSEQ multiplex PCR, lists solely in-frame clones and lacks some. The repertoire holds approximately 88,000 clones, with roughly 93% as singletons. The specimen was peripheral blood, collected in the first trimester of pregnancy. The receptors were gathered from a female donor with multiple sclerosis, enrolled in a pregnancy study.

The chain links TRBV19 to TRBJ1-5; the D gene is possibly TRBD1 (5 bases). V was clipped by 4 bases and J by 1 base, with 11 bases between them. The CDR3 loop spans 15 amino acids. CDR1 is LNHDA, CDR2 SQIVND, per germline (reference sequence). The CDR3, as DNA: TGTGCCAGTAGTACTTCAGGGCTAAGCAATCAGCCCCAGCATTTT. This translates into CASSTSGLSNQPQHF.

This chain uses TRBV9 with TRBJ2-1, with 7 bases lining up with TRBD2. Trimming at V came to 0 bases and at J to 12 bases, leaving 15 bases not matched to a gene. This CDR3 has 16 residues. Germline lookup yields CDR1 SGDLS and CDR2 YYNGEE. The CDR3 DNA reads as TGTGCCAGCAGCGTAGGGAGCGGGACCGCGGCTACTAGGCAGTTCTTC. It encodes CASSVGSGTAATRQFF.

This rearrangement joins TRBV4-1 to TRBJ1-6; D is ambiguous. The V end was cut by 1 base, the J end by 12 bases, with 10 bases between. Germline lookup yields CDR1 MGHRA and CDR2 YSYEKL. The CDR3 loop spans 13 amino acids. CDR3 sequence (DNA): TGCGCCAGCAGCCAAGGGGAGGCTAGACCCCTCCACTTT. Amino acids: CASSQGEARPLHF.

In this sample, this clone turned up once. V is TRBV4-2 and J is TRBJ2-3; 15 positions agree with TRBD2. This CDR3 region has 16 residues. The germline V gene encodes CDR1 LGHNA and CDR2 YNFKEQ. With V trimmed by 4 bases and J by 7 bases, 6 bases remained unmatched. The CDR3 loop is CASSPRTSGGAYTQYF. The CDR3 DNA follows: TGTGCCAGCAGCCCCAGGACTAGCGGGGGGGCTTATACGCAGTATTTT.

J is TRBJ1-1 and V is TRBV7-9, with D maybe TRBD1 (5 bases). CDR1 and CDR2 (germline): SEHNR, FQNEAQ (reference sequence). The CDR3 length is 12 residues. V was cut by 2 bases and J by 11 bases, with 12 bases left in between. CDR3 amino acids: CASSLIGDGAFF. CDR3 DNA: TGTGCCAGCAGCTTAATAGGGGATGGGGCTTTCTTT.

The CDR3 loop reads CASVRGLAGVDEQFF. The CDR3 DNA sequence: TGTGCCAGTGTCCGGGGACTAGCGGGGGTGGATGAGCAGTTCTTC. The V gene is TRBV2, the J gene TRBJ2-1; the match to TRBD2 covers 14 bases. Germline V CDR1 and CDR2: SNHLY, FYNNEI. The CDR3 is made up of 15 amino acids. With 9 bases clipped from V and 8 bases from J, the junction kept 9 bases outside the gene matches.